These 26 T cell receptor beta chains were sequenced from one sample in a study of cytomegalovirus exposure and HLA in healthy donors. The PCR ran on 60 Vbeta and 13 Jbeta primers. Sequencing used immunoSEQ multiplex PCR; TCRdb keeps in-frame clones, though not all of them. The data hold about 160,000 clones, with about 65% observed a single time. Sample: PBMCs. The receptor set was obtained from a young woman in good health and CMV-seronegative.

A single count supports this clone. The chain is built from TRBV6-5 and TRBJ2-7; 9 bases are a match to TRBD2. The CDR3 consists of 13 residues. CDR1 and CDR2 from the germline V gene are MNHEY and SVGAGI. V was pared by 6 bases and J by 3 bases, with 3 bases of the junction left unmatched. DNA of the CDR3: TGTGCCAGCAGCAATAGCGGGAGCTACGAGCAGTACTTC. It codes for CASSNSGSYEQYF.

V is TRBV15 and J is TRBJ2-1; 8 bases match TRBD2. This CDR3 has 15 amino acids. Germline loops: CDR1 LNHNV, CDR2 YYDKDF (reference sequence). The ends lost 5 bases at V and 2 bases at J; junction bases unmatched: 5. The CDR3 region is CATSLGREAYNEQFF. The CDR3 DNA reads as TGTGCCACCAGCTTGGGGCGGGAGGCCTACAATGAGCAGTTCTTC.

V and J are TRBV27 and TRBJ2-5; no firm D call. The DNA end is more similar to TRBJ2-7, so the J call may be wrong. The CDR3 has 13 residues. CDR1 and CDR2 from the germline V gene are MNHEY and SMNVEV (reference sequence). The CDR3: CASSLSPYYEQYF. CDR3 sequence (DNA): TGTGCCAGCAGTTTGTCTCCTTACTACGAGCAGTACTTC.

This chain uses TRBV5-4 with TRBJ2-3, with 9 bases identical to TRBD2. V dropped 0 bases and J dropped 3; count of bases not matched to a gene: 8. CDR3 size: 17 residues. Germline CDR1 reads SGHNT; CDR2 reads YYREEE (reference sequence). CDR3 region: CASSLAGLAGLTDTQYF. The CDR3 bases are TGTGCCAGCAGCTTGGCCGGGCTAGCGGGATTGACAGATACGCAGTATTTT.

The rearrangement joins TRBV5-1 to TRBJ2-5, with 10 bases aligning to TRBD2. The J call is uncertain, as TRBJ2-7 better fits the DNA end. The CDR3 has 15 residues. CDR1 is SGHRS, CDR2 YFSETQ, per germline. CDR3 DNA: TGCGCCAGCAGCGTCCGAGCGGGAGGGCCGGACGAGCAGTACTTC. Translating gives CASSVRAGGPDEQYF.

V usage is TRBV4-3 and J usage is TRBJ1-6, with D perhaps matching TRBD1 (6 bases). CDR3 size: 15 residues. Between the trimmed V and J ends, which lost 0 bases and 7 bases, there was a span of 10 bases. The V gene's germline CDR1 is LGHNA and CDR2 YSLEER. The CDR3 region has the DNA TGCGCCAGCAGCCAAGAACAGGGCCTGAATTCACCCCTCCACTTT. Translation gives CASSQEQGLNSPLHF.

CDR3 region: CASSPGYSTDTQYF. DNA of the CDR3: TGTGCCAGCTCGCCAGGGTATAGCACAGATACGCAGTATTTT. The chain carries TRBV7-2 and TRBJ2-3; D possibly corresponds to TRBD1 (5 bases). The length of the CDR3 is 14 residues. Germline CDR1 is SGHTA and CDR2 is FQGNSA. Trimming pared 8 bases from V and 0 bases from J, leaving 12 bases between.

This chain uses TRBV4-1 with TRBJ2-5, with 8 bases aligning to TRBD2. The J call may not be correct, given that the DNA end is closer to TRBJ2-7. The germline CDR1 and CDR2 sequences are MGHRA and YSYEKL. This CDR3 has 13 residues. The CDR3 DNA is TGCGCCAGCAGTTACCGGGGGGGCGACGAGCAGTACTTC. Residues: CASSYRGGDEQYF.

J is TRBJ1-1 and V is TRBV9; D perhaps matches TRBD1 (5 bases). Germline V gene sequence: CDR1 SGDLS, CDR2 YYNGEE. The CDR3 runs 15 residues. With 0 bases removed from V and 4 bases from J, the gap between germline ends came to 13 bases. The CDR3 spells CASSVVGRGGTEAFF. As DNA, the CDR3 is TGTGCCAGCAGCGTAGTGGGGAGGGGTGGCACTGAAGCTTTCTTT.

The chain uses TRBV5-4 and TRBJ2-7, with 7 bases fitting TRBD1. Germline CDR1 is SGHNT and CDR2 is YYREEE (reference sequence). V shed 3 bases and J 5 bases; nucleotides not matched to a gene: 11. CDR3 size: 15 residues. The CDR3 DNA follows: TGTGCCAGCAGCTCTAAGGGGCAGGGGGAGCACGAGCAGTACTTC. Amino acid sequence: CASSSKGQGEHEQYF.

V gene TRBV28 combines with J gene TRBJ1-1; D gene unclear. The V and J ends lost 5 bases and 0 bases respectively, with 13 bases between them. Germline assignment: CDR1 MDHEN and CDR2 SYDVKM. The CDR3 sequence is 15 residues long. CDR3 protein: CASSPSGALNTEAFF. The CDR3 DNA reads TGTGCCAGCAGTCCCTCCGGAGCCTTGAACACTGAAGCTTTCTTT. The whole variable domain, remainder taken from reference TRBV28 and TRBJ1-1, is DVKVTQSSRYLVKRTGEKVFLECVQDMDHENMFWYRQDPGLGLRLIYFSYDVKMKEKGDIPEGYSVSREKKERFSLILESASTNQTSMYLCASSPSGALNTEAFFGQGTRLTVV.

The chain joins TRBV5-5 to TRBJ2-3; the D is unclear. Germline CDR1 and CDR2: SGHKS and YYEKEE (reference sequence). There are 13 residues in the CDR3. The V end was cut by 7 bases, the J end by 0 bases, with 9 bases between. In nucleotides, the CDR3 is TGTGCCAGCTCCCCCGGGAGCACAGATACGCAGTATTTT. This sequence encodes CASSPGSTDTQYF.

This clone was counted a single time. The chain is built from TRBV7-9 and TRBJ2-1, with 10 bases lining up with TRBD2. The germline CDR1 and CDR2 sequences are SEHNR and FQNEAQ (reference sequence). CDR3 length: 15 amino acids. Trimming cost V 4 bases and J 7 bases; bases outside gene matches: 7. In DNA form, the CDR3 reads TGTGCCAGCAGCTCCCTAGCGGGAGTGCGGAATGAGCAGTTCTTC. This sequence encodes CASSSLAGVRNEQFF.

This sequence joins TRBV20-1 and TRBJ2-2; D is unresolved. V shed 4 bases and J shed 7 bases, with 7 bases lying between them. Germline loops: CDR1 DFQATT, CDR2 SNEGSKA (reference sequence). The CDR3 runs 11 residues. DNA for the CDR3: TGCAGTGCTACAAAAAACGGGGAGCTGTTTTTT. This codes for CSATKNGELFF.

The chain combines TRBV2 with TRBJ1-5; a possible D gene is TRBD1 (5 bases). The CDR3 is 13 residues long. The V end lost 6 bases, the J end lost 2 bases, and 8 bases lay between the germline ends. Germline V gene lookup returns CDR1 SNHLY and CDR2 FYNNEI. The chain's CDR3 is CASSREGNQPQHF. CDR3 nucleotides: TGTGCCAGCAGCAGGGAAGGCAATCAGCCCCAGCATTTT.

The chain is built from TRBV6-1 and TRBJ2-2; no firm D call. The V gene's germline CDR1 is MNHNS and CDR2 SASEGT. The CDR3 has 13 amino acids. V gave up 4 bases and J gave up 3 bases, with 6 bases separating them. This CDR3 reads CASSGAYTGELFF. CDR3 bases: TGTGCCAGCAGTGGGGCTTACACCGGGGAGCTGTTTTTT.

The rearrangement joins TRBV28 to TRBJ1-5; 8 nucleotides agree with TRBD1. This CDR3 spans 14 amino acids. The germline V gene encodes CDR1 MDHEN and CDR2 SYDVKM. V lost 6 bases, J lost 6 bases, and 7 bases stayed unmatched. CDR3 amino acids: CASRKGQVTQPQHF. The CDR3 DNA sequence: TGTGCCAGCAGAAAGGGACAGGTGACTCAGCCCCAGCATTTT.

The rearrangement uses TRBV29-1 and TRBJ1-4, with 7 bases fitting TRBD1. The germline gives CDR1 SQVTM, CDR2 ANQGSEA. V shed 7 bases and J 7 bases; nucleotides not matched to a gene: 15. CDR3 length: 15 amino acids. The DNA for the CDR3 is TGCAGCGCGGGGGGGGCGGGACAGTTTTCTGAAAAACTGTTTTTT. It translates to CSAGGAGQFSEKLFF. The whole variable domain, remainder taken from reference TRBV29-1 and TRBJ1-4, is SAVISQKPSRDICQRGTSLTIQCQVDSQVTMMFWYRQQPGQSLTLIATANQGSEATYESGFVIDKFPISRPNLTFSTLTVSNMSPEDSSIYLCSAGGAGQFSEKLFFGSGTQLSVL.

V is TRBV2 and J is TRBJ2-3; TRBD2 might be the D (6 bases). Trimming removed 3 bases at V and 1 base at J, with 11 bases between. Germline V gene sequence: CDR1 SNHLY, CDR2 FYNNEI. This CDR3 is 15 amino acids long. The CDR3 coding sequence is TGTGCCAGCAGTGAGGGGTTAGCGGGCACAGATACGCAGTATTTT. Translating gives CASSEGLAGTDTQYF.

The chain uses TRBV10-3 and TRBJ1-2; D may be TRBD1 (5 bases). The CDR3 totals 12 residues. Trimming shortened V by 9 bases and J by 2 bases, and 10 bases separated the two germline ends. Per germline, CDR1 ENHRY and CDR2 SYGVKD. The CDR3 nucleotides read TGTGCCATTGACAGCGAAAACTATGGCTACACCTTC. It translates to CAIDSENYGYTF.

This chain joins TRBV29-1 and TRBJ2-3; 13 bases line up with TRBD2. V gave up 3 bases and J gave up 3 bases; unmatched junction bases: 3. Per germline, CDR1 SQVTM and CDR2 ANQGSEA. This CDR3 is built from 15 residues. The CDR3 DNA reads as TGCAGCGTTGATGGACTAGCGGGGGTTACAGATACGCAGTATTTT. Amino acid sequence: CSVDGLAGVTDTQYF.

About this clone: Other DNA sequences in this specimen translate into the identical CDR3. This sequence joins TRBV5-1 and TRBJ2-7, with 9 bases matching TRBD1. Per germline, CDR1 SGHRS and CDR2 YFSETQ. This CDR3 comprises 14 residues. The V gene end was trimmed by 4 bases and the J gene end by 2 bases; junction bases not matched to a gene: 4. The CDR3 is CASSLGQGPYEQYF. Written as DNA, the CDR3 is TGCGCCAGCAGCCTGGGACAGGGCCCCTACGAGCAGTACTTC. Together with reference TRBV5-1 and TRBJ2-7, the CDR3 gives the full variable domain: KAGVTQTPRYLIKTRGQQVTLSCSPISGHRSVSWYQQTPGQGLQFLFEYFSETQRNKGNFPGRFSGRQFSNSRSEMNVSTLELGDSALYLCASSLGQGPYEQYFGPGTRLTVT.

The chain joins TRBV6-6 to TRBJ2-5; 10 positions match TRBD2. This CDR3 has 14 amino acids. V lost 10 bases, J lost 4 bases, and 9 bases stayed unmatched. The germline V gene has CDR1 MNHNY and CDR2 SVGAGI (reference sequence). CDR3 in amino acids: CATGSGGSGETQYF. CDR3 nucleotides: TGTGCCACAGGTAGCGGGGGGAGTGGAGAGACCCAGTACTTC.

The chain couples TRBV28 to TRBJ2-7, with no clear D. There are 13 residues in the CDR3. CDR1 MDHEN and CDR2 SYDVKM come from the germline V gene. The V end was cut by 6 bases, the J end by 1 base, with 10 bases between. This CDR3 reads CASRLSGSYEQYF. The DNA of the CDR3 is TGTGCCAGCAGACTCTCCGGGTCCTACGAGCAGTACTTC.

The chain has TRBV25-1 and TRBJ1-5, with D possibly being TRBD1 (6 bases). The CDR3 contains 16 residues. Germline V CDR1 and CDR2: MGHDK, SYGVNS. With 2 bases removed from V and 1 base from J, the gap between germline ends came to 12 bases. CDR3 sequence reads: CASSEGGRGSNQPQHF. CDR3 coding DNA: TGTGCCAGCAGTGAAGGAGGGAGGGGGAGCAATCAGCCCCAGCATTTT.

The CDR3 DNA reads as TGTGCCAGCAGTTGGGGACAGGGGGCTCAGCCCCAGCATTTT. As protein: CASSWGQGAQPQHF. The rearrangement joins TRBV28 to TRBJ1-5; the match to TRBD1 covers 12 bases. V gave up 4 bases and J gave up 6 bases; unmatched junction bases: 1. CDR1 is MDHEN and CDR2 is SYDVKM in the germline V gene. This CDR3 is 14 amino acids long.